Each of the 31 T cell receptor beta chains below was sequenced from the same sample in a study of blood T cells in healthy people across ages. The second PCR ran roughly 6 to 11 cycles with a sample-barcoded 5' primer and J-beta primers. MiXCR, applied by TCRdb to the 5' RACE reads, yields one record per CDR3 protein. The sample has hundreds of thousands of distinct CDR3 sequences, 49% seen once. Source material: blood. These receptors originate from a woman aged 55 to 70 in good health.

The chain recombines TRBV6-4 with TRBJ2-3; tentatively, D is TRBD2 (6 bases). The ends were cut back, 5 bases at V and 5 bases at J, with 11 bases in the middle. Germline lookup yields CDR1 MRHNA and CDR2 SNTAGT. The length of the CDR3 is 13 residues. The CDR3 region has the DNA TGTGCCAGCAGTACGACTAGGCTAGATACGCAGTATTTT. Translating it yields CASSTTRLDTQYF.

The CDR3 sequence: CSAIAGGRRSEQYF. The CDR3 DNA is TGCAGTGCAATAGCGGGAGGGAGAAGGAGTGAGCAGTACTTC. The chain carries TRBV20-1 and TRBJ2-7; 11 bases line up with TRBD2. The germline gives CDR1 DFQATT, CDR2 SNEGSKA (reference sequence). V was pared by 6 bases and J by 7 bases, with 11 bases of the junction left unmatched. The CDR3 has 14 amino acids.

This clonotype was seen at least ten times. The chain has TRBV6-2 or TRBV6-3 and TRBJ2-6, with no clear D. Germline V gene lookup returns CDR1 MNHEY and CDR2 SVGEGT. The V gene lost 2 bases and the J gene lost 4 bases, with 9 bases spanning the gap. The CDR3 extends over 15 amino acids. The CDR3 sequence: CASSYGIWGANVLTF. DNA of the CDR3: TGTGCCAGCAGTTACGGCATTTGGGGGGCCAACGTCCTGACTTTC.

The chain recombines TRBV20-1 with TRBJ2-6; no clear D. In germline, CDR1 is DFQATT, CDR2 SNEGSKA (reference sequence). The CDR3 contains 13 residues. Between the trimmed V and J ends, which lost 3 bases and 1 base, there was a span of 4 bases. The CDR3 protein is CSASRSGANVLTF. CDR3 nucleotide sequence: TGCAGTGCTAGTAGGTCTGGGGCCAACGTCCTGACTTTC.

The rearrangement links TRBV9 to TRBJ2-4, with 10 nucleotides matching TRBD2. The last part of the DNA fits TRBJ2-7 better; the J call may be wrong. The CDR3 is made up of 15 amino acids. Germline V gene lookup returns CDR1 SGDLS and CDR2 YYNGEE. The CDR3 here is CASSVGRTSGYEQYF. The CDR3 region has the DNA TGTGCCAGCAGCGTAGGGAGGACTAGCGGCTACGAGCAGTACTTC.

This clonotype has more than one count but fewer than ten. The genes are TRBV29-1 and TRBJ2-1; 13 bases fit TRBD2. Germline lookup yields CDR1 SQVTM and CDR2 ANQGSEA. The CDR3 covers 15 residues. This CDR3 reads CSISGGLAGVIEQFF. The CDR3 DNA follows: TGCAGTATCTCTGGCGGACTAGCGGGAGTGATTGAGCAGTTCTTC.

The chain carries TRBV25-1 and TRBJ2-1; D perhaps matches TRBD2 (6 bases). Germline CDR1 is MGHDK and CDR2 is SYGVNS. The CDR3 contains 12 residues. V was cut by 10 bases and J by 6 bases, with 13 bases left in between. This chain's CDR3 is CAIGGRTNEQFF. The CDR3 coding sequence is TGTGCCATCGGGGGACGAACCAATGAGCAGTTCTTC. Full variable domain (remainder filled in from reference TRBV25-1 and TRBJ2-1): EADIYQTPRYLVIGTGKKITLECSQTMGHDKMYWYQQDPGMELHLIHYSYGVNSTEKGDLSSESTVSRIRTEHFPLTLESARPSHTSQYLCAIGGRTNEQFFGPGTRLTVL.

This clonotype turned up a few times. The V call is TRBV20-1, the J call TRBJ2-3; the D is unclear. The CDR3 extends over 13 amino acids. Per germline, CDR1 DFQATT and CDR2 SNEGSKA (reference sequence). Trimming removed 7 bases from V and 5 bases from J, with 16 bases in between. In DNA, the CDR3 is TGCAGTGTTATGAGGCAAGCCTTAGATACGCAGTATTTT. It translates to CSVMRQALDTQYF.

There are a few counts of this clonotype. The genes are TRBV10-2 and TRBJ2-7; TRBD1 is a possible D gene (5 bases). CDR1 WSHSY and CDR2 SAAADI come from the germline V gene. This CDR3 has 13 amino acids. Deletions cut 10 bases from V and 2 bases from J, with 15 bases between. This CDR3 reads CATLNSGTYEQYF. CDR3 coding DNA: TGCGCCACCTTAAACTCAGGGACCTACGAGCAGTACTTC.

This clonotype turned up a few times. The chain links TRBV2 to TRBJ2-1; D gene unclear. With 1 base removed from V and 2 bases from J, the gap between germline ends came to 6 bases. This CDR3 comprises 14 residues. Looked up from germline, CDR1 is SNHLY and CDR2 is FYNNEI. CDR3 protein: CASSEDPAYNEQFF. The CDR3 nucleotides read TGTGCCAGCAGTGAAGATCCGGCCTACAATGAGCAGTTCTTC.

This chain joins TRBV20-1 and TRBJ2-1; no definite D call. The CDR3 consists of 12 residues. Germline assignment: CDR1 DFQATT and CDR2 SNEGSKA (reference sequence). The ends were cut back, 3 bases at V and 12 bases at J, with 15 bases in the middle. CDR3 residues: CSASSAATVQFF. The CDR3 coding sequence is TGCAGTGCTAGTTCGGCAGCGACCGTGCAGTTCTTC.

This clonotype was detected ten times or more. The V call is TRBV7-2, the J call TRBJ1-2; D is perhaps TRBD1 (5 bases). Trimming shortened V by 5 bases and J by 4 bases, and 8 bases separated the two germline ends. Germline V lookup: CDR1 SGHTA, CDR2 FQGNSA. CDR3 length: 12 amino acids. The CDR3 nucleotides read TGTGCCAGCAGCCCCGGGACCTATGGCTACACCTTC. Its protein product is CASSPGTYGYTF.

This chain uses TRBV5-1 with TRBJ2-7; D not resolved. Germline values: CDR1 SGHRS, CDR2 YFSETQ. CDR3 length: 13 residues. V dropped 2 bases and J dropped 7 bases, with 13 bases sitting between them. CDR3 nucleotides: TGCGCCAGCAGCTTCCTGGGCAGCAATGAGCAGTACTTC. It specifies CASSFLGSNEQYF.

The rearrangement joins TRBV7-2 to TRBJ2-4; 9 positions match TRBD2. The CDR3 is 15 residues long. The junction had 7 bases not matched to a gene; V was cut back by 1 base and J by 9 bases. Germline assignment: CDR1 SGHTA and CDR2 FQGNSA. The CDR3: CASSLDASGTGIQYF. The DNA of the CDR3 is TGTGCCAGCAGCTTAGACGCTAGCGGGACTGGCATTCAGTACTTC.

The chain links TRBV30 to TRBJ1-1; D uncertain. Deletions cut 1 base from V and 0 bases from J, with 6 bases between. CDR3 length: 13 residues. Germline V CDR1 and CDR2: GTSNPN, SVGIG (reference sequence). CDR3 amino acids: CAWSGQVNTEAFF. The CDR3 nucleotides are TGTGCCTGGAGTGGTCAGGTGAACACTGAAGCTTTCTTT.

Regarding this clonotype: A much larger clone lies a single base off, so this may be a read error. The rearrangement links TRBV7-2 to TRBJ2-5; possible D gene TRBD2, 6 bases. Trimming took off 6 bases at V and 11 bases at J, with 13 bases between the two ends. The CDR3 totals 11 residues. The germline V gene encodes CDR1 SGHTA and CDR2 FQGNSA. The DNA of the CDR3 is TGTGCCAGCAGGGGACTGGGTGAGCAGTACTTC. The encoded protein is CASRGLGEQYF.

This clonotype has more than one count but fewer than ten. This rearrangement joins TRBV10-3 to TRBJ2-3; 8 bases are a match to TRBD1. There are 13 residues in the CDR3. J was trimmed by 1 base and V by 10 bases; bases with no gene match: 4. CDR1 ENHRY and CDR2 SYGVKD come from the germline V gene. CDR3 protein: CANGQGRTDTQYF. The CDR3 coding sequence is TGTGCCAACGGACAGGGACGCACAGATACGCAGTATTTT.

This clonotype was seen a few times. The rearrangement joins TRBV10-3 to TRBJ1-2, with D uncertain. The CDR3 length is 14 residues. Germline loops: CDR1 ENHRY, CDR2 SYGVKD. Trimming removed 4 bases from V and 4 bases from J, with 13 bases in between. The CDR3: CAISGGLGSYGYTF. The CDR3 nucleotides are TGTGCCATCAGTGGCGGCCTGGGGTCCTATGGCTACACCTTC.

V gene TRBV6-1 combines with J gene TRBJ2-1, with TRBD2 identical over 9 bases. This CDR3 has 15 residues. Germline loops: CDR1 MNHNS, CDR2 SASEGT. J was trimmed by 8 bases and V by 2 bases; bases with no gene match: 7. The CDR3 nucleotides are TGTGCCAGCAGTGAAATGGCGGGAGGGCGGCATGAGCAGTTCTTC. Translating gives CASSEMAGGRHEQFF.

This clonotype was recorded a few times. This chain uses TRBV7-2 with TRBJ1-1, with D unresolved. There are 12 residues in the CDR3. CDR1 is SGHTA and CDR2 is FQGNSA in the germline V gene. Trimming removed 1 base at V and 10 bases at J, with 10 bases between. CDR3 bases: TGTGCCAGCAGCTTAGGCACTACGAGAGCTTTCTTT. It encodes CASSLGTTRAFF.

The V and J genes are TRBV6-2 or TRBV6-3 and TRBJ2-3; D is ambiguous. The CDR3 sequence is 12 residues long. V lost 8 bases and J lost 3, with 9 bases in between. CDR1 and CDR2 from the germline V gene are MNHEY and SVGEGT. CDR3 nucleotides: TGTGCCAGCCAGGACCCAACAGATACGCAGTATTTT. It translates to CASQDPTDTQYF.

This clonotype is a singleton in its sample. The chain joins TRBV7-2 to TRBJ1-2, with a tentative D call TRBD1 (5 bases). V lost 0 bases and J 7 bases, leaving 12 bases between the germline ends. Germline values: CDR1 SGHTA, CDR2 FQGNSA. There are 14 residues in the CDR3. This chain's CDR3 is CASSLAQGLGGYTF. The CDR3 region has the DNA TGTGCCAGCAGCTTAGCGCAGGGTTTAGGTGGCTACACCTTC.

The V call is TRBV29-1, the J call TRBJ2-1; the D gene is possibly TRBD1 (6 bases). The CDR3 sequence is 14 residues long. V was cut by 7 bases and J by 4 bases, with 17 bases left in between. The germline V gene encodes CDR1 SQVTM and CDR2 ANQGSEA. The CDR3 loop is CSAFGQSPYNEQFF. In DNA form, the CDR3 reads TGCAGCGCCTTCGGACAGTCCCCTTACAATGAGCAGTTCTTC.

The chain recombines TRBV20-1 with TRBJ2-1; 11 nucleotides match TRBD2. Germline V gives CDR1 DFQATT, CDR2 SNEGSKA (reference sequence). This CDR3 is built from 14 residues. Trimming removed 0 bases from V and 9 bases from J; junction bases left unmatched: 4. This CDR3 is CSARDSGRASEQFF. CDR3 coding DNA: TGCAGTGCTAGAGATAGCGGGAGGGCCAGTGAGCAGTTCTTC.

V is TRBV20-1 and J is TRBJ1-6; maybe TRBD1 (6 bases). This CDR3 spans 14 amino acids. Germline V gene data show CDR1 as DFQATT and CDR2 as SNEGSKA (reference sequence). V shed 5 bases and J shed 9 bases, with 17 bases lying between them. This CDR3 is CSAVQGKESSPLHF. In nucleotides, the CDR3 is TGCAGTGCTGTTCAGGGGAAAGAATCTTCACCCCTCCACTTT.

This clonotype was seen once. This chain uses TRBV4-3 with TRBJ1-2, with D possibly TRBD1 on 5 matching bases. CDR3 length equals 14 residues. The V gene lost 0 bases and the J gene lost 4 bases, with 9 bases spanning the gap. Germline V CDR1 and CDR2: LGHNA, YSLEER. Here the CDR3 reads CASSQDAGTYGYTF. CDR3 DNA sequence: TGCGCCAGCAGCCAAGATGCGGGGACCTATGGCTACACCTTC.

This clonotype was counted a few times. The rearrangement links TRBV7-9 to TRBJ2-7; 8 bases fit TRBD1. The germline V gene has CDR1 SEHNR and CDR2 FQNEAQ (reference sequence). Unmatched junction bases numbered 11, after V lost 4 bases and J lost 0 bases. The CDR3 has 17 amino acids. The CDR3 DNA sequence: TGTGCCAGCAGCTCCTCTCTAGGACAGGGAGGCTCCTACGAGCAGTACTTC. It yields the protein CASSSSLGQGGSYEQYF.

This clonotype has a handful of counts. CDR3 bases: TGTGCCAGCAGCCAAGAAGGGAGGAGTCGCACAGATACGCAGTATTTT. Translation gives CASSQEGRSRTDTQYF. This rearrangement joins TRBV4-2 to TRBJ2-3, with a tentative D call TRBD2 (6 bases). The CDR3 spans 16 residues. The germline CDR1 and CDR2 sequences are LGHNA and YNFKEQ. The V gene lost 0 bases and the J gene lost 1 base, with 11 bases spanning the gap.

The CDR3 nucleotides are TGCAGCGGGACAGGGGCCCAGACCGACGAGCAGTACTTC. It is translated as CSGTGAQTDEQYF. This chain connects TRBV29-1 to TRBJ2-7, with 9 bases aligning to TRBD1. Germline CDR1 and CDR2: SQVTM and ANQGSEA. V was pared by 7 bases and J by 5 bases, with 9 bases of the junction left unmatched. The CDR3 covers 13 residues.

The genes are TRBV27 and TRBJ1-2; D remains ambiguous. Trimming removed 6 bases from V and 11 bases from J, with 22 bases in between. The CDR3 has 14 amino acids. Germline CDR1 MNHEY, CDR2 SMNVEV (reference sequence). Here the CDR3 DNA reads TGTGCCAGCAGCCTCACCCTGGCAGTTTCCCGTTACACCTTC. This codes for CASSLTLAVSRYTF.

Worth noting for this clonotype: A much larger clone sits a single nucleotide away, making a read error possible. The chain is built from TRBV29-1 and TRBJ2-7, with no clear D. Germline V gene lookup returns CDR1 SQVTM and CDR2 ANQGSEA. This CDR3 region has 12 residues. The CDR3 DNA follows: TGCAGCCCATACCGTCTCTCCCACGAGCAGTACTTC. Its translation is CSPYRLSHEQYF.